The clone carrying this TCR beta chain was picked up one time. The protocol was immunoSEQ multiplex PCR, while the TCRdb copy is restricted to in-frame clones and leaves out a portion. The sample lists about 170,000 clones; over 85% were seen once. V was clipped by 0 bases and J by 8 bases, with 12 bases between them. The CDR3 covers 14 residues. Germline-derived CDR1 and CDR2 are SGDLS and YYNGEE. The data derive from a study of control samples from healthy donors and cancer patients. This receptor was identified in a man aged 25-45 years in good health. Sequences were obtained from blood. This rearrangement joins TRBV9 to TRBJ2-1; D is undetermined. The CDR3 nucleotides read TGTGCCAGCAGCGTAGCTGGAAGGGTCGATGAGCAGTTCTTC. Its protein product is CASSVAGRVDEQFF.